This is a list of T cell receptor beta chains from one sample in a study of CD8 T cells in ankylosing spondylitis. MiXCR was run by TCRdb on the 5' RACE reads, yielding one entry per CDR3 protein. The sample shows 150,000 to 200,000 distinct CDR3 sequences, approximately 32% of them seen only once. Sequencing was performed on synovial fluid, either unsorted or a sorted T cell fraction (not recorded which). Receptors originate from a male donor with ankylosing spondylitis. Each CDR3 is given with its conserved first and last residue. D genes are given only for firm matches. Clone size is given for some rows only: seen once, a few or many times, or a class if the clone is expanded.

CDR3nt	CDR3aa	j_gene	v_gene	d_gene	abundance
TGTGCCGCTGGGGGAAGGAGGCAAGAGACCCAGTACTTC	CAAGGRRQETQYF	TRBJ2-5	TRBV6-1	-	-
TGTGCCACCGGACGGGCGCAGAGGGAGACCCAGTACTTC	CATGRAQRETQYF	TRBJ2-5	TRBV2	-	few
TGCGCCAGCAGCTTGAGTGGAACAACTAATGAAAAACTGTTTTTT	CASSLSGTTNEKLFF	TRBJ1-4	TRBV5-1	-	few
TGTGCCAGCGGGGAAACGGAACAGCCCCAGCATTTT	CASGETEQPQHF	TRBJ1-5	TRBV28	-	-
TGCGCCAGCAGCCCGACAGGGTACAGTGGCTACACCTTC	CASSPTGYSGYTF	TRBJ1-2	TRBV5-1	TRBD1	few
TGCGCCAGCAGCCAGGCCGGGACAGGGGAAGAGACCCAGTACTTC	CASSQAGTGEETQYF	TRBJ2-5	TRBV4-1	TRBD1	-
TGTGCCAGCTCACAACCGGGACGGTCATCCTATGGCTACACCTTC	CASSQPGRSSYGYTF	TRBJ1-2	TRBV18	-	-
TGCAGTGCTAGAGGGGAGAACCAAAAAGCGGGAGTGCCCCGGGAGCAGTTCTTC	CSARGENQKAGVPREQFF	TRBJ2-1	TRBV20-1	TRBD2	-
TGTGCCAGCAGCTCGACAGCGACCCACCAAGAGACCCAGTACTTC	CASSSTATHQETQYF	TRBJ2-5	TRBV5-5	-	-
TGTGCCAGCAGCCCTTACAGGACAATGGCCTACGAGCAGTACTTC	CASSPYRTMAYEQYF	TRBJ2-7	TRBV3-1	-	-
TGTGCCAGCAGCTTTGGTGGCGGGAAGGATACGCAGTATTTT	CASSFGGGKDTQYF	TRBJ2-3	TRBV7-8	-	many
TGCGCCAGCAGCTTGGGGGATCTAGCTGGAAACACCATATATTTT	CASSLGDLAGNTIYF	TRBJ1-3	TRBV5-1	-	-
TGTGCCAGCAGTTTTACGGGACGCGACAATGAGCAGTTCTTC	CASSFTGRDNEQFF	TRBJ2-1	TRBV12-3/TRBV12-4	-	few
TGCAGTGCTAGAGGGGAACAGGGGCTTCGCACTGAAGCTTTCTTT	CSARGEQGLRTEAFF	TRBJ1-1	TRBV20-1	TRBD1	-